One and the same sample provided the 10 T cell receptor beta chains below, sequenced in a study of cytomegalovirus exposure and HLA in healthy donors (dated by TCRdb to the late 2010s). The library relied on the immunoSEQ multiplex PCR assay. The multiplex PCR relied on a mix of 60 forward primers for TCR Vbeta segments and 13 reverse primers for TCR Jbeta segments. Held by TCRdb, this immuneACCESS table contains in-frame sequences only and omits some clones. Under half of the omission traces to an unresolved V gene where checked; the cause of the rest is unknown. The sample table records approximately 130,000 clones; around 70% of these occur just once. The top ten hold about 3% of the sample. The source material was PBMCs. All receptors come from a woman aged 55-70 years in good health and CMV-seropositive.

This clone was seen only once. The chain is built from TRBV6-5 and TRBJ2-7; TRBD2 might be the D (5 bases). This CDR3 has 13 amino acids. Trimming stripped 8 bases from V and 2 bases from J, with 13 bases between. The germline V gene encodes CDR1 MNHEY and CDR2 SVGAGI. DNA for the CDR3: TGTGCCAGCGGAGGACTTTTGGCCTACGAGCAGTACTTC. Translation gives CASGGLLAYEQYF.

V is TRBV4-1 and J is TRBJ1-2; 7 nucleotides agree with TRBD1. CDR1 is MGHRA and CDR2 is YSYEKL in the germline V gene. Unmatched junction bases numbered 9, after V lost 0 bases and J lost 2 bases. The CDR3 is 17 residues long. The CDR3 DNA follows: TGCGCCAGCAGCCAAGACGTGGAAGACAGGGTAAACTATGGCTACACCTTC. Translating gives CASSQDVEDRVNYGYTF.

The genes are TRBV6-1 and TRBJ2-5; 7 nucleotides line up with TRBD2. This CDR3 contains 11 residues. CDR1 is MNHNS and CDR2 is SASEGT in the germline V gene. Here the CDR3 reads CALSSGETQYF. In DNA form, the CDR3 reads TGTGCACTGTCTAGCGGAGAGACCCAGTACTTC.

The J gene is TRBJ2-6, the V gene TRBV5-1; D is possibly TRBD1 (7 bases). Germline CDR1 SGHRS, CDR2 YFSETQ. The CDR3 is 18 amino acids. Trimming removed 3 bases from V and 0 bases from J, with 16 bases in between. As DNA, the CDR3 is TGCGCCAGCAGCTATGGACAGGCGGGAAACTCTGGGGCCAACGTCCTGACTTTC. Protein sequence: CASSYGQAGNSGANVLTF.

V gene TRBV7-9 combines with J gene TRBJ1-4; 7 bases match TRBD1. The CDR3 spans 16 residues. Trimming took 5 bases from V and 5 from J; bases not matched to a gene: 11. The germline V gene encodes CDR1 SEHNR and CDR2 FQNEAQ (reference sequence). CDR3 nucleotide sequence: TGTGCCAGCAGCCCCGGGACAGATCCGAAAAATGAAAAACTGTTTTTT. This gives the protein CASSPGTDPKNEKLFF. The whole variable domain, remainder taken from reference TRBV7-9 and TRBJ1-4, is DTGVSQNPRHKITKRGQNVTFRCDPISEHNRLYWYRQTLGQGPEFLTYFQNEAQLEKSRLLSDRFSAERPKGSFSTLEIQRTEQGDSAMYLCASSPGTDPKNEKLFFGSGTQLSVL.

The rearrangement links TRBV5-6 to TRBJ2-2; weak D call: TRBD1 (6 bases). With 4 bases removed from V and 6 bases from J, the gap between germline ends came to 16 bases. From germline, CDR1 is SGHDT and CDR2 YYEEEE. The CDR3 runs to 15 residues. The CDR3 spells CASSRTPGVAGELFF. DNA for the CDR3: TGTGCCAGCAGCCGCACCCCAGGGGTCGCCGGGGAGCTGTTTTTT.

The rearrangement uses TRBV4-2 and TRBJ2-1; 9 bases agree with TRBD2. Germline V gene sequence: CDR1 LGHNA, CDR2 YNFKEQ. This CDR3 is 18 amino acids long. V gave up 0 bases and J gave up 6 bases; unmatched junction bases: 12. This chain's CDR3 is CASSQDSPAGGVANEQFF. CDR3 bases: TGTGCCAGCAGCCAAGATTCGCCAGCGGGGGGAGTGGCCAATGAGCAGTTCTTC.

This clone was recorded many times. J is TRBJ2-6 and V is TRBV6-5; D unclear. The CDR3 length is 15 residues. The V and J ends lost 4 bases and 0 bases respectively, with 7 bases between them. CDR1 is MNHEY and CDR2 is SVGAGI in the germline V gene. CDR3 residues: CASSFSSSGANVLTF. For the CDR3, the DNA is TGTGCCAGCAGTTTCTCGAGCTCTGGGGCCAACGTCCTGACTTTC.

The chain is built from TRBV5-6 and TRBJ1-1; D is uncertain. Germline-derived CDR1 and CDR2 are SGHDT and YYEEEE. V gave up 2 bases and J gave up 7 bases, with 12 bases separating them. CDR3 size: 13 residues. The CDR3 region has the DNA TGTGCCAGCAGCTTAGTGACGGGGAATGAAGCTTTCTTT. Translated, it gives CASSLVTGNEAFF.

This clone was seen more than once but under ten times. J is TRBJ1-1 and V is TRBV6-5; D possibly corresponds to TRBD1 (5 bases). The germline CDR1 and CDR2 sequences are MNHEY and SVGAGI. V was cut by 0 bases and J by 5 bases, with 16 bases left in between. This CDR3 has 16 amino acids. For the CDR3, the DNA is TGTGCCAGCAGTTACTCTCAGGGCCAAGGAGGGACTGAAGCTTTCTTT. Protein sequence: CASSYSQGQGGTEAFF.